The next 22 T cell receptor beta chains were all read from a single sample in a study of identical twins. MiXCR, run by TCRdb on the 5' RACE reads, gives a single entry per CDR3 protein. The sample lists 500,000 or so distinct CDR3 sequences; roughly an eighth were seen once. Another study also made use of these data, one on yellow fever vaccine responses in identical twins.

The sequenced sample consisted of CD4+ T cells sorted from blood. The receptors were gathered from a woman aged 18-29 years in good health.

In its sample, this clonotype was seen many times. CDR3 amino acids: CASSLAGTEYNEQFF. CDR3 DNA: TGTGCCAGCAGTCTCGCGGGGACAGAGTACAATGAGCAGTTCTTC. V gene TRBV27 combines with J gene TRBJ2-1; the D gene is possibly TRBD1 (7 bases). With 5 bases removed from V and 4 bases from J, the gap between germline ends came to 15 bases. The CDR3 loop spans 15 amino acids. CDR1 and CDR2 (germline): MNHEY, SMNVEV (reference sequence).

This clonotype has only a few counts. Sequence at one end of the junction differs from germline and may be a read error. The chain recombines TRBV11-2 with TRBJ2-5; no definite D call. This CDR3 spans 14 amino acids. CDR1 and CDR2 (germline): SGHAT, FQNNGV. The CDR3 region has the DNA TGTGCCAGCATCTTAGGGCCGTACGAAGAGACCCAGTACTTC. Residues: CASILGPYEETQYF.

The chain employs TRBV10-3 and TRBJ2-3, with 12 positions matching TRBD2. Unmatched junction bases numbered 1, after V lost 6 bases and J lost 3 bases. This CDR3 is 14 amino acids long. CDR1 is ENHRY, CDR2 SYGVKD, per germline. CDR3 residues: CAISLAGGTDTQYF. The DNA of the CDR3 is TGTGCCATCAGCCTAGCGGGGGGGACAGATACGCAGTATTTT.

Ten or more counts support this clonotype. This chain joins TRBV29-1 and TRBJ2-7; D possibly matches TRBD1 or TRBD2 (6 bases each). V lost 5 bases, J lost 2 bases, and 10 bases lay in between. The CDR3 runs to 12 residues. Germline assignment: CDR1 SQVTM and CDR2 ANQGSEA. CDR3 loop: CSVKGGAYEQYF. CDR3 nucleotide sequence: TGCAGCGTTAAGGGGGGAGCCTACGAGCAGTACTTC.

In its sample, this clonotype was seen a few times. V usage is TRBV18 and J usage is TRBJ2-1; 8 bases align to TRBD1. V dropped 5 bases and J dropped 1; count of bases not matched to a gene: 7. The CDR3 totals 16 residues. From germline, CDR1 is KGHSH and CDR2 LQKENI. In DNA form, the CDR3 reads TGTGCCAGCTCAGAGGGACAGGTGTCTTCCTACAATGAGCAGTTCTTC. Its protein product is CASSEGQVSSYNEQFF. Full variable domain (outside the CDR3, taken from reference TRBV18 and TRBJ2-1): NAGVMQNPRHLVRRRGQEARLRCSPMKGHSHVYWYRQLPEEGLKFMVYLQKENIIDESGMPKERFSAEFPKEGPSILRIQQVVRGDSAAYFCASSEGQVSSYNEQFFGPGTRLTVL.

This clonotype was observed a handful of times. The chain uses TRBV7-8 and TRBJ2-3; TRBD2 matches 14 bases. After removal of 5 bases from V and 2 bases from J, the junction contained 6 bases not matched to a gene. Germline-derived CDR1 and CDR2 are SGHVS and FQNEAQ. The CDR3 contains 17 residues. CDR3 sequence (DNA): TGTGCCAGCAGCCCGAGACTAGCGGGGGGGAACACAGATACGCAGTATTTT. Residues: CASSPRLAGGNTDTQYF.

This rearrangement joins TRBV28 to TRBJ2-7; D gene unclear. CDR1 and CDR2 from the germline V gene are MDHEN and SYDVKM. V was clipped by 2 bases and J by 0 bases, with 8 bases between them. The CDR3 length is 14 residues. CDR3 sequence (DNA): TGTGCCAGCAGTTTACAGATTAGCTCCTACGAGCAGTACTTC. Amino acid sequence: CASSLQISSYEQYF.

V is TRBV25-1 and J is TRBJ2-1; possibly TRBD2 for D (6 bases). V lost 1 base and J lost 13, with 8 bases in between. There are 11 residues in the CDR3. Germline CDR1 reads MGHDK; CDR2 reads SYGVNS. The CDR3 DNA follows: TGTGCCAGCAGTGAATGGGAGGTACAGTTCTTC. This translates into CASSEWEVQFF. The whole variable domain, remainder taken from reference TRBV25-1 and TRBJ2-1, is EADIYQTPRYLVIGTGKKITLECSQTMGHDKMYWYQQDPGMELHLIHYSYGVNSTEKGDLSSESTVSRIRTEHFPLTLESARPSHTSQYLCASSEWEVQFFGPGTRLTVL.

This clonotype was counted a few times. The rearrangement uses TRBV5-6 and TRBJ1-2; weak D call: TRBD1 (5 bases). The CDR3 is 15 residues long. The ends were cut back, 1 base at V and 3 bases at J, with 13 bases in the middle. Germline CDR1 SGHDT, CDR2 YYEEEE. The CDR3 spells CASSLRQTLDYGYTF. CDR3 DNA: TGTGCCAGCAGCTTGAGACAGACTTTGGACTATGGCTACACCTTC.

This chain uses TRBV3-1 with TRBJ2-3; 13 bases agree with TRBD2. The CDR3 extends over 17 amino acids. The germline CDR1 and CDR2 sequences are LGHDT and YNNKEL (reference sequence). V was clipped by 4 bases and J by 1 base; unmatched bases: 5. CDR3 sequence: CASSRGGLAGRTDTQYF. The CDR3 bases are TGTGCCAGCAGCCGAGGGGGACTAGCGGGGCGCACAGATACGCAGTATTTT.

This chain joins TRBV4-3 and TRBJ2-4; the match to TRBD2 covers 10 bases. The germline V gene has CDR1 LGHNA and CDR2 YSLEER. CDR3 length equals 17 residues. Unmatched junction bases numbered 3, after V lost 1 base and J lost 0 bases. The CDR3: CASSQGQREGAKNIQYF. As DNA, the CDR3 is TGCGCCAGCAGCCAAGGCCAGCGGGAGGGAGCCAAAAACATTCAGTACTTC.

This clonotype showed up just a few times. The chain has TRBV7-2 and TRBJ1-6; maybe TRBD1 (6 bases). Trimming pared 8 bases from V and 7 bases from J, leaving 9 bases between. The CDR3 is 12 residues long. Germline CDR1 is SGHTA and CDR2 is FQGNSA. In DNA, the CDR3 is TGTGCCAGCGGGGGCAGGAATTCACCCCTCCACTTT. Translation: CASGGRNSPLHF. The variable domain in full, with the rest retrieved from reference TRBV7-2 and TRBJ1-6, is GAGVSQSPSNKVTEKGKDVELRCDPISGHTALYWYRQSLGQGLEFLIYFQGNSAPDKSGLPSDRFSAERTGGSVSTLTIQRTQQEDSAVYLCASGGRNSPLHFGNGTRLTVT.

The chain has TRBV24-1 and TRBJ1-1, with 8 positions matching TRBD1. CDR3 length equals 12 residues. With V trimmed by 8 bases and J by 6 bases, 4 bases remained unmatched. CDR1 KGHDR and CDR2 SFDVKD come from the germline V gene. The CDR3 DNA is TGTGCCACCAAAGGACAGGGCGCTGAAGCTTTCTTT. Amino acids: CATKGQGAEAFF.

This clonotype has more than one count but fewer than ten. V usage is TRBV3-1 and J usage is TRBJ2-5; a weak D match, TRBD2 (6 bases). V was pared by 0 bases and J by 5 bases, with 13 bases between. CDR1 and CDR2 (germline): LGHDT, YNNKEL (reference sequence). This CDR3 contains 15 residues. DNA of the CDR3: TGTGCCAGCAGCCAAGATGGCGGGAATTGGGAGACCCAGTACTTC. It encodes CASSQDGGNWETQYF.

The chain has TRBV6-1 and TRBJ2-7; 9 bases map to TRBD1. The germline V gene encodes CDR1 MNHNS and CDR2 SASEGT. This CDR3 is 15 amino acids long. Trimming cost V 5 bases and J 7 bases; bases outside gene matches: 12. The CDR3 here is CASSRTGALSREQYF. The CDR3, as DNA: TGTGCCAGCAGTAGGACAGGGGCCCTCTCTCGGGAGCAGTACTTC.

This clonotype was seen repeatedly, ten times or more. The J gene is TRBJ2-3, the V gene TRBV7-3; D perhaps matches TRBD2 (5 bases). Germline V gene data show CDR1 as SGHTA and CDR2 as FQGTGA. With 2 bases removed from V and 5 bases from J, the gap between germline ends came to 8 bases. This CDR3 spans 13 amino acids. The CDR3 loop reads CASSLGAGDTQYF. The CDR3 nucleotides read TGTGCCAGCAGCTTAGGCGCGGGAGATACGCAGTATTTT.

This clonotype occurred many times. V usage is TRBV5-6 and J usage is TRBJ2-7; the match to TRBD1 covers 7 bases. With V trimmed by 1 base and J by 0 bases, 4 bases remained unmatched. This CDR3 spans 15 amino acids. Germline CDR1 and CDR2: SGHDT and YYEEEE. CDR3 DNA: TGTGCCAGCAGCTTGAGGACAGGCCGCTCCTACGAGCAGTACTTC. This gives the protein CASSLRTGRSYEQYF.

V and J are TRBV3-1 and TRBJ2-7, with D possibly matching TRBD2 (5 bases). Trimming shortened V by 3 bases and J by 3 bases, and 9 bases separated the two germline ends. The CDR3 is 13 amino acids. Germline values: CDR1 LGHDT, CDR2 YNNKEL (reference sequence). As DNA, the CDR3 is TGTGCCAGCAGCCACAGGACTGGCTACGAGCAGTACTTC. Its translation is CASSHRTGYEQYF.

This clonotype came up a few times. The V gene is TRBV11-2, the J gene TRBJ2-7; 14 bases are shared with TRBD2. Germline V gives CDR1 SGHAT, CDR2 FQNNGV. Trimming removed 7 bases from V and 7 bases from J; junction bases left unmatched: 15. The length of the CDR3 is 17 residues. The CDR3 region is CASTATKTSGGASEQYF. For the CDR3, the DNA is TGTGCCAGCACCGCCACCAAGACTAGCGGGGGGGCTAGTGAGCAGTACTTC.

This clonotype occurred a few times. The gene calls are TRBV5-1 and TRBJ2-3; D uncertain. Germline values: CDR1 SGHRS, CDR2 YFSETQ. This CDR3 is 14 amino acids long. The V end was cut by 2 bases, the J end by 4 bases, with 11 bases between. The DNA of the CDR3 is TGCGCCAGCAGCTTCGGAAAGTTGGCAGATACGCAGTATTTT. Protein product: CASSFGKLADTQYF. The full variable domain, with the rest looked up from reference TRBV5-1 and TRBJ2-3, is KAGVTQTPRYLIKTRGQQVTLSCSPISGHRSVSWYQQTPGQGLQFLFEYFSETQRNKGNFPGRFSGRQFSNSRSEMNVSTLELGDSALYLCASSFGKLADTQYFGPGTRLTVL.

This chain links TRBV7-2 with TRBJ2-3; 7 bases fit TRBD2. The CDR3 sequence is 15 residues long. Germline V gives CDR1 SGHTA, CDR2 FQGNSA. V was pared by 0 bases and J by 4 bases, with 4 bases of the junction left unmatched. CDR3 in DNA: TGTGCCAGCAGCTTAGCCACGGGGGGTTCAGATACGCAGTATTTT. Protein: CASSLATGGSDTQYF.

This chain uses TRBV7-9 with TRBJ2-1, with TRBD2 matching over 13 bases. The J segment lost 6 bases and the V segment lost 4 bases, leaving 9 bases of the junction unmatched. The CDR3 spans 17 residues. CDR1 and CDR2 (germline): SEHNR, FQNEAQ (reference sequence). CDR3 protein: CASSSGTSGTRVNEQFF. CDR3 nucleotide sequence: TGTGCCAGCAGCTCCGGGACTAGCGGGACTCGTGTCAATGAGCAGTTCTTC.